Reported below is one TCR beta chain. Its antigen is as yet unknown. The source of the sample is a study of T cells in narcolepsy. The overall study: Healthy controls were enrolled alongside patients with narcolepsy type 1 or type 2.

General study points: HCRT-specific and TRIB2-specific autoreactive clonotypes appeared among same-patient CSF and blood CD4+ clonotypes.

This CDR3 region has 15 residues. V trimming: 2 bases; J trimming: 4 bases; junction bases outside the gene matches: 6. Germline values: CDR1 SGHRS, CDR2 YFSETQ. TCRdb's table, derived via immunoSEQ multiplex PCR, lists solely in-frame clones and lacks some. The profile shows over 10,000 clones, roughly 91% of them singletons. Sequences were obtained from CD45RA- memory CD4+ T cells from PBMCs. The sequence derives from a human donor with narcolepsy. V gene TRBV5-1 combines with J gene TRBJ1-5; 7 positions agree with TRBD1. The CDR3 loop is CASSLSGTANQPQHF. DNA of the CDR3: TGCGCCAGCAGCTTAAGTGGGACAGCAAATCAGCCCCAGCATTTT.